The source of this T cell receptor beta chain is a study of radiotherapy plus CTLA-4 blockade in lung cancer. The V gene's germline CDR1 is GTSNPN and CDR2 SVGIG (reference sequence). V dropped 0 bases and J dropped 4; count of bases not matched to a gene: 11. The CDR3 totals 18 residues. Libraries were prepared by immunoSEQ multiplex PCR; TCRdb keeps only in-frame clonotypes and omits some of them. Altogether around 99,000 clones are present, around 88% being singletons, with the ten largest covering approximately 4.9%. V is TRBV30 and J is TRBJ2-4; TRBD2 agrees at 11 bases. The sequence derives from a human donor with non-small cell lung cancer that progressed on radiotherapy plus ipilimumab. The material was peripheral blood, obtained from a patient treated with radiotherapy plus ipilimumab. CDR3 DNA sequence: TGTGCCTGGAGTGTACGAGGCGGGACTAGCGGACGTAAAAACATTCAGTACTTC. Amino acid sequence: CAWSVRGGTSGRKNIQYF.